These 11 T cell receptor beta chains were sequenced from one sample in a study of T cells in Graves' hyperthyroidism and ophthalmopathy (dated by TCRdb to between 2018 and 2021). Library generation was performed with multiplex PCR. TCRdb shows the sequencer as Illumina HiSeq 2000. The TCR beta CDR3 regions were amplified from the RNA transcripts. The TCR CDR3 was subjected to a first round of RT-PCR using the HTBI primer set and the Qiagen OneStep RT-PCR kit. Using fastp at Q25 and MiXCR, TCRdb reprocessed the public reads and kept productive beta chains. Identical CDR3 protein sequences are pooled into one entry, listed with their most common genes and DNA. Recorded for this sample are 450,000 to 650,000 distinct CDR3 sequences; around 21% of them occurred a single time. The biggest ten clones account for approximately 26% of the sample. The sequenced material came from blood. The receptor source for this set is a man aged 18 to 29 with Graves' hyperthyroidism.

The rearrangement uses TRBV27 and TRBJ2-7, with TRBD2 as a possible D gene (5 bases). This CDR3 contains 14 residues. Trimming shortened V by 8 bases and J by 1 base, and 15 bases separated the two germline ends. Germline V lookup: CDR1 MNHEY, CDR2 SMNVEV (reference sequence). The CDR3: CASAPAGASYEQYF. CDR3 DNA sequence: TGTGCCAGCGCCCCTGCGGGTGCTTCCTACGAGCAGTACTTC.

This clonotype came up many times. J is TRBJ1-5 and V is TRBV27, with a tentative D call TRBD1 (5 bases). Germline V lookup: CDR1 MNHEY, CDR2 SMNVEV (reference sequence). V lost 2 bases to trimming and J lost 6 bases, with 11 bases between them. CDR3 size: 14 residues. For the CDR3, the DNA is TGTGCCAGCAGTTTAGCAGGGCAATTTCAGCCCCAGCATTTT. Protein sequence: CASSLAGQFQPQHF.

The sample holds many counts of this clonotype. The chain is built from TRBV7-9 and TRBJ1-3; tentative D call: TRBD1 (6 bases). The V gene lost 5 bases and the J gene lost 0 bases, with 11 bases spanning the gap. The CDR3 has 15 residues. Germline CDR1 SEHNR, CDR2 FQNEAQ (reference sequence). Here the CDR3 reads CASSRGAYSGNTIYF. CDR3 bases: TGTGCCAGCAGCCGGGGGGCGTACTCTGGAAACACCATATATTTT.

This clonotype was observed a few times. The chain couples TRBV5-1 to TRBJ2-5, with 14 bases aligning to TRBD2. The CDR3 length is 17 residues. Germline V CDR1 and CDR2: SGHRS, YFSETQ. J gave up 0 bases and V 1 base, and 2 bases lay outside the gene matches. The CDR3 here is CASSLRTSGGYQETQYF. For the CDR3, the DNA is TGCGCCAGCAGCTTGAGGACTAGCGGGGGGTACCAAGAGACCCAGTACTTC. The whole variable domain, remainder taken from reference TRBV5-1 and TRBJ2-5, is KAGVTQTPRYLIKTRGQQVTLSCSPISGHRSVSWYQQTPGQGLQFLFEYFSETQRNKGNFPGRFSGRQFSNSRSEMNVSTLELGDSALYLCASSLRTSGGYQETQYFGPGTRLLVL.

This chain links TRBV4-1 with TRBJ1-5; possibly TRBD1 for D (5 bases). The CDR3 runs 16 residues. The germline CDR1 and CDR2 sequences are MGHRA and YSYEKL. Trimming pared 0 bases from V and 4 bases from J, leaving 13 bases between. CDR3 DNA sequence: TGCGCCAGCAGCCAAGAGGAGGGGCGAGTGAATCAGCCCCAGCATTTT. Protein product: CASSQEEGRVNQPQHF.

This clonotype has a count of ten or more. This chain connects TRBV13 to TRBJ2-3; perhaps TRBD1 as D (5 bases). The CDR3 is 19 residues long. Germline CDR1 reads PRHDT; CDR2 reads FYEKMQ (reference sequence). The V gene lost 4 bases and the J gene lost 4 bases, with 27 bases spanning the gap. In nucleotides, the CDR3 is TGTGCCAGCAGCTCTATAACAGGTCTCGACACACATTCGGCAGATACGCAGTATTTT. This codes for CASSSITGLDTHSADTQYF.

This clonotype was picked up many times. This chain joins TRBV4-1 and TRBJ1-1, with D perhaps TRBD1 (6 bases). This CDR3 contains 17 residues. Per the germline V gene, CDR1 is MGHRA and CDR2 is YSYEKL. V was clipped by 1 base and J by 3 bases, with 18 bases between them. Written as DNA, the CDR3 is TGCGCCAGCAGCCAAGTCGGGGCAGGGGAATTGTACACTGAAGCTTTCTTT. Translation: CASSQVGAGELYTEAFF.

There are many counts of this clonotype. This chain connects TRBV30 to TRBJ2-5, with D maybe TRBD1 (6 bases). In germline, CDR1 is GTSNPN, CDR2 SVGIG (reference sequence). The CDR3 length is 13 residues. V was clipped by 2 bases and J by 5 bases, with 12 bases between them. The CDR3 is CAWSITGLETQYF. The CDR3 nucleotides read TGTGCCTGGAGTATCACAGGGTTGGAGACCCAGTACTTC.

About this clonotype itself: A clone one base away is much larger, so this may be a read error. The J gene is TRBJ2-2, the V gene TRBV12-3 or TRBV12-4; no clear D gene. Trimming took off 5 bases at V and 3 bases at J, with 10 bases between the two ends. This CDR3 spans 14 amino acids. The CDR3 spells CASSPTAYTGELFF. For the CDR3, the DNA is TGTGCCAGCAGTCCTACAGCGTACACCGGGGAGCTGTTTTTT.

The V and J genes are TRBV20-1 and TRBJ2-5; 7 nucleotides match TRBD2. This CDR3 is built from 13 residues. CDR1 is DFQATT and CDR2 is SNEGSKA in the germline V gene (reference sequence). V lost 7 bases and J lost 3; bases outside the gene matches: 8. CDR3 nucleotides: TGCAGTGGAACACGTGGGAGGGAAGAGACCCAGTACTTC. It encodes CSGTRGREETQYF.

V is TRBV6-1 and J is TRBJ2-7; maybe TRBD2 (6 bases). Trimming stripped 7 bases from V and 7 bases from J, with 26 bases between. The CDR3 consists of 16 residues. The germline V gene has CDR1 MNHNS and CDR2 SASEGT. The CDR3 DNA follows: TGTGCCAGCACCGGAGGGTTTGGGGCACTAGCAGGGGAGCAGTACTTC. Its protein product is CASTGGFGALAGEQYF.